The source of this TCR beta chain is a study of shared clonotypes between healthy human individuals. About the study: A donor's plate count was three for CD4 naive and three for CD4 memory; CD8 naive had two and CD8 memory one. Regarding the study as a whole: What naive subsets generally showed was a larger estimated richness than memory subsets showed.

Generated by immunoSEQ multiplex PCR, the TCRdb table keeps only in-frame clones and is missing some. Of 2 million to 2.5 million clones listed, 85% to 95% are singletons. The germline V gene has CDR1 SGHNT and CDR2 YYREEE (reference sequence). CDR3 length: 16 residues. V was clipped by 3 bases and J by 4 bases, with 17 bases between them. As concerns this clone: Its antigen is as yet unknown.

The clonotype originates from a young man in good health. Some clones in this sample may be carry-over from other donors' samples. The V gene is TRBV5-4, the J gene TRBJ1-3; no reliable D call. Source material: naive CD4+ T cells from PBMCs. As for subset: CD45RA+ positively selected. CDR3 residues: CASSSVLGGGGNTIYF. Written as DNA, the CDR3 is TGTGCCAGCAGCTCGGTATTGGGAGGAGGAGGAAACACCATATATTTT.